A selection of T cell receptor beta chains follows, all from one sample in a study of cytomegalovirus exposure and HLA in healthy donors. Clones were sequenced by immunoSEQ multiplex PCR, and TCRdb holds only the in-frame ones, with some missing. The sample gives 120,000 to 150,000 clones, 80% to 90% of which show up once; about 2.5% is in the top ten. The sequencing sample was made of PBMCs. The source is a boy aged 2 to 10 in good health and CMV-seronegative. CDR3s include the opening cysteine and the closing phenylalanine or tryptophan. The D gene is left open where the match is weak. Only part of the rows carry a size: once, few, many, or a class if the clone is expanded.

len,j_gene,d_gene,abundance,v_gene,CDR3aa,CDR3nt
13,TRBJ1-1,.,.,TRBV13,CASHEDRRTEAFF,TGTGCCAGCCATGAGGACAGACGGACTGAAGCTTTCTTT
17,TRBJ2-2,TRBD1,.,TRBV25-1,CASSELGGTGDSGELFF,TGTGCCAGCAGTGAATTGGGCGGGACAGGGGATAGCGGGGAGCTGTTTTTT
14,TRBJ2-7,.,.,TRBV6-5,CASRPRTSSDEQYF,TGTGCCAGCAGACCCCGCACTAGCTCCGACGAGCAGTACTTC
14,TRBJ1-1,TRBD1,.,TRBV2,CASPLGQANTEAFF,TGTGCCAGCCCCTTGGGACAGGCGAACACTGAAGCTTTCTTT
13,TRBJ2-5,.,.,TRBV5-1,CASSLSTQETQYF,TGCGCCAGCAGCTTAAGTACACAAGAGACCCAGTACTTC
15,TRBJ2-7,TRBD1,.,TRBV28,CASSQPATGGYEQYF,TGTGCCAGCAGCCAACCCGCGACAGGGGGGTACGAGCAGTACTTC
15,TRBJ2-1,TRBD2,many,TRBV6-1,CASRISGGAIGEQFF,TGTGCCAGCAGAATAAGCGGGGGTGCGATAGGTGAGCAGTTCTTC
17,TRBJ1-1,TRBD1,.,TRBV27,CASSSPRTAQGETEAFF,TGTGCCAGCAGTTCCCCCCGGACTGCGCAGGGGGAAACTGAAGCTTTCTTT
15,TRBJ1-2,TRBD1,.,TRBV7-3,CASRNNRGRIYGYTF,TGTGCCAGCCGTAATAACAGGGGGCGAATCTATGGCTACACCTTC
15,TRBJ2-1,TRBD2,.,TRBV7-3,CASSLRLAHGDEQFF,TGTGCCAGCAGCCTCCGACTAGCCCATGGGGATGAGCAGTTCTTC
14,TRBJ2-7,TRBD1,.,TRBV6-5,CASSGQGVLGEQYF,TGTGCCAGCTCGGGACAGGGGGTCTTGGGCGAGCAGTACTTC
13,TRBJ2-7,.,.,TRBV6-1,CASSPSTSYEQYF,TGTGCCAGCAGTCCGAGCACCTCCTACGAGCAGTACTTC
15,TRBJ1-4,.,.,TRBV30,CAWSGRSGSNEKLFF,TGTGCCTGGAGCGGCCGCTCGGGTTCTAATGAAAAACTGTTTTTT
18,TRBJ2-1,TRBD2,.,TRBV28,CASSLWAMGGSSYNEQFF,TGTGCCAGCAGTTTATGGGCGATGGGCGGGAGCTCCTACAATGAGCAGTTCTTC
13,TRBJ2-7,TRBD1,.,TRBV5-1,CASSGDRGYEQYF,TGCGCCAGCAGCGGGGACAGGGGATACGAGCAGTACTTC
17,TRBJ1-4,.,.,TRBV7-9,CASSPRMLSGRSEKLFF,TGTGCCAGCAGCCCCCGTATGTTAAGTGGGAGAAGCGAAAAACTGTTTTTT
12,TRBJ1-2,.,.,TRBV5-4,CASISPRYGYTF,TGTGCCAGCATTTCCCCCCGTTATGGCTACACCTTC